This is a list of T cell receptor beta chains from one sample in a study of blood T cells in healthy people across ages. TCRdb re-analysed the 5' RACE reads in MiXCR, keeping a single row per CDR3 protein. The repertoire holds approximately 670,000 distinct CDR3 sequences, 40% to 45% seen once, with 25% to 35% in the top ten. The sequencing sample was made of blood. These receptors were collected from a man of 80 years or more in good health. Each CDR3 is given without its conserved first and last residue. A D gene is named only where the DNA matches it firmly.

D gene,V gene,CDR3 protein
-,TRBV10-3,AISDNSDWVQETQY
-,TRBV7-2,ASSPRTRVETQY
-,TRBV12-5,ASGWVGGNSYEQY
TRBD2,TRBV6-2/TRBV6-3,ASSLAGARENEQF
-,TRBV5-1,ASSLEWTGRSEQF
TRBD2,TRBV7-2,ASSSRGGRVSYEQY
TRBD2,TRBV4-2,ASSQASSGYEQY
-,TRBV7-2,ASSPRQRSQETQY
TRBD1,TRBV7-2,ASSVSGQGPNNEQF
TRBD1,TRBV7-6,VSSPGTGSSQTQY
-,TRBV27,ASRPSGRNYGYT
TRBD1,TRBV29-1,SVKPTGANEKLF
-,TRBV27,ASSNSRRARTDTQY
TRBD2,TRBV20-1,SARAGLRLAETYNEQF
-,TRBV7-2,ASSSQFGAGEQF
-,TRBV6-2/TRBV6-3,ASSRRQDHEQY
-,TRBV5-1,ASSLGVQSNQPQH
-,TRBV12-3/TRBV12-4,ASSLRGGRQPQH
TRBD2,TRBV7-9,ASSHGRAGDLQYEQF
TRBD2,TRBV7-2,ASSLVVSGRNNEQY
-,TRBV4-2,ASSPLLAASTDKQY
TRBD1,TRBV14,ASSANRGFYEQY
-,TRBV4-1,ASSQGPGVPQH
-,TRBV12-3/TRBV12-4,ASSLGDGHTSSYNEQF
-,TRBV7-2,ASSLVTGAWTDTQY
-,TRBV6-2/TRBV6-3,SSSYADFKY
TRBD2,TRBV6-6,ASSQGLAGVEQY
-,TRBV20-1,SAMVGSNSYEQY
TRBD1,TRBV10-3,AIRGPGQGSYEQY
TRBD2,TRBV11-2,ASSSGLAGGTYEQY
TRBD1,TRBV20-1,SAEQPGGSYEQY
TRBD2,TRBV20-1,SAFALAGVVDEQF
-,TRBV7-3,ASSLTGSSGYT
TRBD2,TRBV7-9,ASSLLAGALLNTDTQY
TRBD2,TRBV27,ASSTRRGDEQF
-,TRBV28,ASRNEGGTYNEQF
-,TRBV29-1,SVERTDTDTQY
-,TRBV10-1,ASKQRVAYEQY
TRBD1,TRBV25-1,ASSDHRGNTEAF
-,TRBV18,ASSPLEGLGNEQY
-,TRBV7-2,ASSLPTDLEQY
-,TRBV4-2,ASSQDLLSTGTLF